This is a list of T cell receptor beta chains from one sample in a study of tumor and adjacent non-tumor tissue in lung cancer. TCRdb ran MiXCR on the multiplex PCR reads and lists one entry per CDR3 protein. The table has 100,000 to 150,000 distinct CDR3 sequences, approximately 66% seen once. Sequenced sample: lung tumor tissue. The receptor set was obtained from a man aged 30 to 45 with non-small cell lung cancer. The conserved cysteine and the conserved F or W are not part of the CDR3 here. Each record gives: V gene, J gene, CDR3 length, CDR3 protein.

TRBV24-1,TRBJ2-1,12,TTSAPEQGNEQF
TRBV4-1,TRBJ1-1,11,ASSQDGVAEAF
TRBV29-1,TRBJ2-7,12,SVAFGTEASEQY
TRBV7-9,TRBJ2-7,10,AGSTGWLKQC
TRBV6-7,TRBJ1-5,16,ARSYSRKMDSSNQPQH
TRBV10-3,TRBJ2-7,13,AISESSGGPGEQY
TRBV20-1,TRBJ2-1,16,SVTGGLAGVSSYNEQF
TRBV20-1,TRBJ2-2,12,IASRDRITGELF
TRBV7-8,TRBJ1-1,11,VRSPTGHIEAF
TRBV5-4,TRBJ2-6,13,ASSWSNSGANVLT
TRBV7-9,TRBJ2-7,14,ASSSGDLAAYYEQY
TRBV12-3/TRBV12-4,TRBJ1-2,12,ASIDTGRLGGYT
TRBV11-1,TRBJ1-2,13,ASSPNYGSIKGFT
TRBV20-1,TRBJ2-1,12,SASSAGGYNVQF
TRBV29-1,TRBJ2-3,10,SVLPNTDTQY
TRBV24-1,TRBJ2-2,16,ATSRRAGTRDFPGELF